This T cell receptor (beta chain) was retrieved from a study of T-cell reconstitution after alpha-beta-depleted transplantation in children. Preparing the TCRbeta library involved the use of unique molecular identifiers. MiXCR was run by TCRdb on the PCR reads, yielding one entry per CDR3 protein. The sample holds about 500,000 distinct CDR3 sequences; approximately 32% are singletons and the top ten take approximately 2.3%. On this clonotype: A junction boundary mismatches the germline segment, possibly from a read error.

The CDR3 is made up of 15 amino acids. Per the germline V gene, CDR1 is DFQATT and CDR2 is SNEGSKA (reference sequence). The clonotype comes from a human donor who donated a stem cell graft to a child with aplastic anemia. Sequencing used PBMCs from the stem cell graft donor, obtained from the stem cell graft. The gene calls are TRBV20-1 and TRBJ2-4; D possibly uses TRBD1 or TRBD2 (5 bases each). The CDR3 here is CSARVRDVGKNSQYF. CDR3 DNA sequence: TGCAGTGCTAGAGTGAGGGACGTGGGCAAAAACAGTCAGTACTTC.